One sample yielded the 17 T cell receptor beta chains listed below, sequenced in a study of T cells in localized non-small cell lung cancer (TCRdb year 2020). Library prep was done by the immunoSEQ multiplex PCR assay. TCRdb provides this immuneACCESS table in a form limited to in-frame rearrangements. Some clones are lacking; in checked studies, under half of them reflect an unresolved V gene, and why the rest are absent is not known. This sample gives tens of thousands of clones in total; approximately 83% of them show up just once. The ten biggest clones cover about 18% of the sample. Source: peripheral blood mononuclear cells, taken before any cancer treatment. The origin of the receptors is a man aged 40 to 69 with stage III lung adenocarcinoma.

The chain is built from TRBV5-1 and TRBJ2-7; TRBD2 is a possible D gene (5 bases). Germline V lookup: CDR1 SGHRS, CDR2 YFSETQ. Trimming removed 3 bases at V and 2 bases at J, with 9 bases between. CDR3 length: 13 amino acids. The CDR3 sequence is CASSWNGAYEQYF. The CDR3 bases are TGCGCCAGCAGCTGGAACGGGGCCTACGAGCAGTACTTC. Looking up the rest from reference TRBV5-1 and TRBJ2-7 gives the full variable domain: KAGVTQTPRYLIKTRGQQVTLSCSPISGHRSVSWYQQTPGQGLQFLFEYFSETQRNKGNFPGRFSGRQFSNSRSEMNVSTLELGDSALYLCASSWNGAYEQYFGPGTRLTVT.

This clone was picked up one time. CDR3 coding DNA: TGTGCCAGCTCACCAGTTTTGGCGGGGGGAACCTACAATGAGCAGTTCTTC. It specifies CASSPVLAGGTYNEQFF. The chain employs TRBV18 and TRBJ2-1, with 8 bases fitting TRBD2. This CDR3 spans 17 amino acids. Germline CDR1 is KGHSH and CDR2 is LQKENI. Unmatched junction bases numbered 8, after V lost 2 bases and J lost 2 bases. The whole variable domain, remainder taken from reference TRBV18 and TRBJ2-1, is NAGVMQNPRHLVRRRGQEARLRCSPMKGHSHVYWYRQLPEEGLKFMVYLQKENIIDESGMPKERFSAEFPKEGPSILRIQQVVRGDSAAYFCASSPVLAGGTYNEQFFGPGTRLTVL.

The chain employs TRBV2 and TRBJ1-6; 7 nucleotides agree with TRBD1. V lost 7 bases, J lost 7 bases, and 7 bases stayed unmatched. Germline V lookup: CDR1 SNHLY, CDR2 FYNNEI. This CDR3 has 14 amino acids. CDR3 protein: CASTLGQRNSPLHF. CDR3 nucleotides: TGTGCCAGCACGTTGGGACAGCGAAATTCACCCCTCCACTTT.

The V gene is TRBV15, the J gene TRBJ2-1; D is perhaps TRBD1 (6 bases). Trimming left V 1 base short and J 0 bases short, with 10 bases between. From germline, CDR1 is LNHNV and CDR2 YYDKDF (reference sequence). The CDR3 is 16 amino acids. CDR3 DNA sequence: TGTGCCACCAGCAGAGGAGGGGGACCCTCCTACAATGAGCAGTTCTTC. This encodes CATSRGGGPSYNEQFF.

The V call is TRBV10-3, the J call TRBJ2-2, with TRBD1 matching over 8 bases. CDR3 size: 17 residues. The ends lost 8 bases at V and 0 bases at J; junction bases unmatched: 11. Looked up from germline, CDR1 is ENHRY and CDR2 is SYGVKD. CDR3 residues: CAIENNPGQANTGELFF. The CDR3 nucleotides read TGTGCCATCGAAAATAACCCGGGACAGGCGAACACCGGGGAGCTGTTTTTT.

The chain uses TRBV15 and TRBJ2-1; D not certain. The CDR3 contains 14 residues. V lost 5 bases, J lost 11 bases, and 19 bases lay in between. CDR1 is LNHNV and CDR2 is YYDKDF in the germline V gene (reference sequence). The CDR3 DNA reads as TGTGCCACCAGCGCCTCATTAGTAAGGACCCAGCAGTTCTTC. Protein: CATSASLVRTQQFF.

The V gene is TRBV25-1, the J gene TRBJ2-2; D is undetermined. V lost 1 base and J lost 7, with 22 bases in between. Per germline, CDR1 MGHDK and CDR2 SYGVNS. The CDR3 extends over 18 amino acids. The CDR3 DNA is TGTGCCAGCAGTGAATCGACACATACGACGTTATACGTCGGGGAGCTGTTTTTT. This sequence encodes CASSESTHTTLYVGELFF.

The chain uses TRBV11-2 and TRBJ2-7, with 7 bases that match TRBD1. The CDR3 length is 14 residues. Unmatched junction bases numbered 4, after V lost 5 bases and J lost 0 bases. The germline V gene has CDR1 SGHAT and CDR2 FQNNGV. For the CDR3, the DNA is TGTGCCAGCAGCCTTTGGACAGGCTCCTACGAGCAGTACTTC. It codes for CASSLWTGSYEQYF.

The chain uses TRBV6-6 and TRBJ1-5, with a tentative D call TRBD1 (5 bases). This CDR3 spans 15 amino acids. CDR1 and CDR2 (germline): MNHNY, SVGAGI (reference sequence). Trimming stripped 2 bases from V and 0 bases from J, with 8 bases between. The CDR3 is CASSYGAASNQPQHF. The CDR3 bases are TGTGCCAGCAGTTACGGGGCGGCTAGCAATCAGCCCCAGCATTTT.

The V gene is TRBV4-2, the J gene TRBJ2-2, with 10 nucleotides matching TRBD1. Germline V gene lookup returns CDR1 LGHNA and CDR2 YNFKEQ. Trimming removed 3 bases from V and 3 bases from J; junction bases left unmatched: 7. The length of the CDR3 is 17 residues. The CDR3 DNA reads TGTGCCAGCAGCCAGAGGGACAGGGGAAGGGACACCGGGGAGCTGTTTTTT. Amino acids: CASSQRDRGRDTGELFF.

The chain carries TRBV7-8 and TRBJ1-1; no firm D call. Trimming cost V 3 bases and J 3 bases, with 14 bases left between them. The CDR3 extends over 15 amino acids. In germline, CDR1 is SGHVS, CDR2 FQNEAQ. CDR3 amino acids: CASSLFGQEDTEAFF. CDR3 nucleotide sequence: TGTGCCAGCAGCTTGTTTGGCCAGGAGGACACTGAAGCTTTCTTT. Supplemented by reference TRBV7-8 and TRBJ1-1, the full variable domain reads GAGVSQSPRYKVAKRGQDVALRCDPISGHVSLFWYQQALGQGPEFLTYFQNEAQLDKSGLPSDRFFAERPEGSVSTLKIQRTQQEDSAVYLCASSLFGQEDTEAFFGQGTRLTVV.

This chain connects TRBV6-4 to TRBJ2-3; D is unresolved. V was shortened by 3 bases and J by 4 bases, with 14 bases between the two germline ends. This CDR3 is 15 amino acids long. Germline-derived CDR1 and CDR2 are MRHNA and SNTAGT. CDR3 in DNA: TGTGCCAGCAGTGAAGTGGCTATAGGCGCAGATACGCAGTATTTT. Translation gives CASSEVAIGADTQYF.

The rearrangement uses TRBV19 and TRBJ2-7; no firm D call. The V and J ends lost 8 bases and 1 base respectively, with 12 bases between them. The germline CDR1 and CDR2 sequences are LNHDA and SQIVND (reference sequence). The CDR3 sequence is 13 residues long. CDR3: CASQNRFSYEQYF. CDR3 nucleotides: TGTGCCAGTCAGAACCGATTTTCCTACGAGCAGTACTTC. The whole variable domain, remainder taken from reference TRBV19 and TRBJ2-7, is DGGITQSPKYLFRKEGQNVTLSCEQNLNHDAMYWYRQDPGQGLRLIYYSQIVNDFQKGDIAEGYSVSREKKESFPLTVTSAQKNPTAFYLCASQNRFSYEQYFGPGTRLTVT.

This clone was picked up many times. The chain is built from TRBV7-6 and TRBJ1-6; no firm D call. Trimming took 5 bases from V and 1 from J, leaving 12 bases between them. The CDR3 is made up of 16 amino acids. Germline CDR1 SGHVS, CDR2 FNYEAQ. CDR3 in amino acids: CASSTSPASYNSPLHF. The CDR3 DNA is TGTGCCAGCAGCACGAGCCCCGCGTCCTATAATTCACCCCTCCACTTT.

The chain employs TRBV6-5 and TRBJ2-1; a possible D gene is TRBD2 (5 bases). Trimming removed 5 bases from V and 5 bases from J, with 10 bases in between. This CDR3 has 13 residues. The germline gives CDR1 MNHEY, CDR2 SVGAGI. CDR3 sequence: CASSTGSNNEQFF. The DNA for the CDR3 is TGTGCCAGCAGTACGGGGTCTAACAATGAGCAGTTCTTC.

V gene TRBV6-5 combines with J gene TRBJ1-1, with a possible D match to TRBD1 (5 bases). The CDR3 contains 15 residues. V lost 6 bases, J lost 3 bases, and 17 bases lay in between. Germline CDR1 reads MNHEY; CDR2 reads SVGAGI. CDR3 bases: TGTGCCAGCAGCCCTCGGGGGGTCTGGGACACTGAAGCTTTCTTT. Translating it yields CASSPRGVWDTEAFF.

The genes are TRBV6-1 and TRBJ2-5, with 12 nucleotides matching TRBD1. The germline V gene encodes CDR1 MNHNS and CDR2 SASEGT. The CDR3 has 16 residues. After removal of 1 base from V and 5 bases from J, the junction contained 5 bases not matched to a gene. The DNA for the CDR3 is TGTGCCAGCAGTGAAGGGGGGACAGGGGGCTGGGAGACCCAGTACTTC. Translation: CASSEGGTGGWETQYF.